This is a list of T cell receptor beta chains from one sample in a study of blood T cell repertoires in COVID-19. Clones were read by immunoSEQ multiplex PCR, and TCRdb kept only the in-frame ones, dropping some. Found here are 14,000 or so clones, 80% to 90% of them singletons; the top ten hold roughly 15%. Input material: peripheral blood. Receptors originate from a man aged 50 to 60 with active COVID-19. CDR3s include the opening cysteine and the closing phenylalanine or tryptophan. The order of the fields is D gene, V gene, clone size, J gene, CDR3 DNA, CDR3 protein. A D gene is named only where the DNA matches it firmly. Rows give clone size only sometimes, using once, few, many, or a class for an expanded clone.

d_call: TRBD2; v_call: TRBV24-1; clone_size: NA; j_call: TRBJ2-5; cdr3_nt: TGTGCCACCAGTGATGCCTCTAGCGGGAGCCAAGAGACCCAGTACTTC; cdr3_aa: CATSDASSGSQETQYF
d_call: NA; v_call: TRBV9; clone_size: NA; j_call: TRBJ1-2; cdr3_nt: TGTGCCAGCAGCGTAGATGGAGTTCCTTCTGGCTACACCTTC; cdr3_aa: CASSVDGVPSGYTF
d_call: TRBD1; v_call: TRBV5-4; clone_size: once; j_call: TRBJ2-7; cdr3_nt: TGTGCCAGCAGCTTGAGGTCAGGGGGCGGCGAGCAGTACTTC; cdr3_aa: CASSLRSGGGEQYF
d_call: NA; v_call: TRBV14; clone_size: NA; j_call: TRBJ2-1; cdr3_nt: TGTGCCAGCAGCCAAGGGGCCACCACCTACAATGAGCAGTTCTTC; cdr3_aa: CASSQGATTYNEQFF
d_call: NA; v_call: TRBV5-8; clone_size: few; j_call: TRBJ1-5; cdr3_nt: TGTGCCAGCAGCTTCGGGTCACCCCAGCATTTT; cdr3_aa: CASSFGSPQHF
d_call: NA; v_call: TRBV7-2; clone_size: NA; j_call: TRBJ1-2; cdr3_nt: TGTGCCAGCAGCTTTACAGGGTTCGATGGCTACACCTTC; cdr3_aa: CASSFTGFDGYTF
d_call: TRBD1; v_call: TRBV2; clone_size: once; j_call: TRBJ2-3; cdr3_nt: TGTGCCAGCGCTTATGACTTACAGGGGTGGGTCACAGATACGCAGTATTTT; cdr3_aa: CASAYDLQGWVTDTQYF
d_call: TRBD2; v_call: TRBV7-2; clone_size: NA; j_call: TRBJ2-1; cdr3_nt: TGTGCCAGCAGCTCAGCGGGAGGTCGGGGTGGTGATGAGCAGTTCTTC; cdr3_aa: CASSSAGGRGGDEQFF
d_call: NA; v_call: TRBV7-9; clone_size: NA; j_call: TRBJ1-1; cdr3_nt: TGTGCCAGCAGCTTAGTACTATCGGCCACTGAAGCTTTCTTT; cdr3_aa: CASSLVLSATEAFF
d_call: NA; v_call: TRBV6-6; clone_size: NA; j_call: TRBJ1-5; cdr3_nt: TGTGCCAGCAGTTACAGCGGGGTAGCAAATCAGCCCCAGCATTTT; cdr3_aa: CASSYSGVANQPQHF
d_call: TRBD1; v_call: TRBV5-6; clone_size: NA; j_call: TRBJ2-3; cdr3_nt: TGTGCCAGCAGCTTGGCCGGGACAGGGGCATTCAGTACGCAGTATTTT; cdr3_aa: CASSLAGTGAFSTQYF
d_call: NA; v_call: TRBV2; clone_size: NA; j_call: TRBJ2-1; cdr3_nt: TGTGCCAGCAGTGTCTCAGGGGGGCGGAACAATGAGCAGTTCTTC; cdr3_aa: CASSVSGGRNNEQFF
d_call: TRBD2; v_call: TRBV5-1; clone_size: NA; j_call: TRBJ2-7; cdr3_nt: TGCGCCAGCAGCTTATCGGGGGGCTACGAGCAGTACTTC; cdr3_aa: CASSLSGGYEQYF
d_call: TRBD1; v_call: TRBV6-5; clone_size: NA; j_call: TRBJ2-7; cdr3_nt: TGTGCCAGCAGTATGGGACAGCAGAGCTCCTACGAGCAGTACTTC; cdr3_aa: CASSMGQQSSYEQYF